A single sample gave rise to the 18 T cell receptor beta chains below, sequenced in a study of blood T cell repertoires in COVID-19. Profiled with immunoSEQ multiplex PCR; TCRdb holds only in-frame clones, not every one. The table has 150,000 to 200,000 clones, 75% to 90% seen once; the top ten hold under 2.5%. The sequenced sample was peripheral blood. The receptors here all came from a man in his 70s with active or convalescent COVID-19.

This clone came up a few times. The V and J genes are TRBV28 and TRBJ1-4, with D maybe TRBD1 (5 bases). Trimming cost V 5 bases and J 10 bases, with 23 bases left between them. This CDR3 has 16 amino acids. Germline V lookup: CDR1 MDHEN, CDR2 SYDVKM. The CDR3 loop is CASSPGRGVVGGKLFF. The CDR3 DNA follows: TGTGCCAGCAGTCCCGGCCGGGGGGTGGTAGGCGGAAAACTGTTTTTT.

The V call is TRBV27, the J call TRBJ1-6; D is undetermined. The CDR3 is 17 residues long. Trimming took 3 bases from V and 0 from J, leaving 12 bases between them. CDR1 is MNHEY, CDR2 SMNVEV, per germline (reference sequence). This CDR3 is CASSFSGIASYNSPLHF. The DNA of the CDR3 is TGTGCCAGCAGTTTCTCGGGGATCGCCTCCTATAATTCACCCCTCCACTTT.

This chain uses TRBV20-1 with TRBJ1-1, with no clear D. Between the trimmed V and J ends, which lost 3 bases and 7 bases, there was a span of 12 bases. The V gene's germline CDR1 is DFQATT and CDR2 SNEGSKA (reference sequence). The CDR3 length is 12 residues. Written as DNA, the CDR3 is TGCAGTGCTAGTAAGTCAGGATATGAAGCTTTCTTT. As protein: CSASKSGYEAFF.

CDR3 loop: CASSESGASTDTQYF. CDR3 in DNA: TGCGCCAGCAGTGAGTCAGGAGCGAGCACAGATACGCAGTATTTT. The chain joins TRBV10-1 to TRBJ2-3, with D uncertain. The CDR3 has 15 amino acids. CDR1 is WNHNN and CDR2 is SYGVQD in the germline V gene (reference sequence). Trimming pared 0 bases from V and 0 bases from J, leaving 7 bases between.

The chain employs TRBV9 and TRBJ2-7, with D perhaps matching TRBD2 (6 bases). The CDR3 totals 15 residues. Germline CDR1 SGDLS, CDR2 YYNGEE. V lost 0 bases, J lost 3 bases, and 13 bases lay in between. The CDR3 is CASSVGLAADYEQYF. CDR3 in DNA: TGTGCCAGCAGCGTAGGATTAGCGGCCGACTACGAGCAGTACTTC.

The CDR3 region has the DNA TGTGCCAGCAGCTTAAATAGTGCGCGCTACACCTTC. It yields the protein CASSLNSARYTF. This chain joins TRBV7-9 and TRBJ1-2, with no clear D. This CDR3 region has 12 residues. Trimming removed 2 bases at V and 9 bases at J, with 10 bases between. Germline-derived CDR1 and CDR2 are SEHNR and FQNEAQ (reference sequence).

This rearrangement joins TRBV6-5 to TRBJ2-1; D perhaps matches TRBD2 (6 bases). Germline V gene data show CDR1 as MNHEY and CDR2 as SVGAGI. CDR3 length: 14 amino acids. Deletions cut 5 bases from V and 5 bases from J, with 13 bases between. The DNA of the CDR3 is TGTGCCAGCAGTCTCAGGGAGGCGGACAATGAGCAGTTCTTC. Translation: CASSLREADNEQFF.

The genes are TRBV9 and TRBJ2-7; TRBD2 agrees at 9 bases. The CDR3 totals 16 residues. J gave up 0 bases and V 0 bases, and 4 bases lay outside the gene matches. Germline loops: CDR1 SGDLS, CDR2 YYNGEE. CDR3 DNA sequence: TGTGCCAGCAGCGTAGGCCCTAGCGGGACCTCCTACGAGCAGTACTTC. Encoded protein: CASSVGPSGTSYEQYF.

The rearrangement links TRBV5-1 to TRBJ2-3; D is perhaps TRBD2 (5 bases). V shed 1 base and J shed 1 base, with 10 bases lying between them. Germline V gene sequence: CDR1 SGHRS, CDR2 YFSETQ. The CDR3 extends over 15 amino acids. CDR3 nucleotides: TGCGCCAGCAGCTTGTTCGGGGATCGCACAGATACGCAGTATTTT. This translates into CASSLFGDRTDTQYF.

The chain couples TRBV19 to TRBJ2-3; 11 nucleotides line up with TRBD1. Per germline, CDR1 LNHDA and CDR2 SQIVND (reference sequence). There are 16 residues in the CDR3. J lost 6 bases, V lost 4 bases, and 9 bases had no gene match. As DNA, the CDR3 is TGTGCCAGTAGTACCCGGACAGGGGGCCGGTTGGATACGCAGTATTTT. Amino acid sequence: CASSTRTGGRLDTQYF.

The chain employs TRBV3-1 (or the pseudogene TRBV3-2) and TRBJ2-1, with 9 bases identical to TRBD2. J gave up 4 bases and V 0 bases, and 10 bases lay outside the gene matches. CDR1 is LGHDT and CDR2 is YNNKEL in the germline V gene (reference sequence). This CDR3 is built from 18 residues. CDR3 residues: CASSQDASGIRRYNEQFF. The DNA for the CDR3 is TGTGCCAGCAGCCAAGACGCTAGCGGGATCAGACGGTACAATGAGCAGTTCTTC.

J is TRBJ2-5 and V is TRBV18, with D possibly matching TRBD2 (5 bases). The CDR3 runs to 16 residues. The V gene lost 3 bases and the J gene lost 5 bases, with 19 bases spanning the gap. Germline CDR1 and CDR2: KGHSH and LQKENI. CDR3 amino acids: CASSPQARGIMETQYF. The CDR3 DNA reads TGTGCCAGCTCACCGCAAGCGAGAGGGATCATGGAGACCCAGTACTTC.

The chain combines TRBV5-4 with TRBJ2-7, with 9 bases fitting TRBD1. Germline trimming cut 4 bases from V and 2 bases from J; bases unmatched to any gene: 7. Germline lookup yields CDR1 SGHNT and CDR2 YYREEE (reference sequence). This CDR3 contains 15 residues. The CDR3 sequence is CASSIPGTGPYEQYF. CDR3 DNA sequence: TGTGCCAGCAGCATCCCCGGGACAGGGCCCTACGAGCAGTACTTC.

The chain joins TRBV9 to TRBJ2-3; the match to TRBD2 covers 12 bases. CDR1 and CDR2 from the germline V gene are SGDLS and YYNGEE. Trimming cost V 3 bases and J 6 bases; bases outside gene matches: 8. There are 16 residues in the CDR3. CDR3 amino acids: CASSASTSGGLDTQYF. The CDR3 DNA sequence: TGTGCCAGCAGCGCCTCGACTAGCGGGGGCCTGGATACGCAGTATTTT.

CDR3 in DNA: TGTGCCAGCAGCTTACTTCGCGGCCCTATGGAGACCCAGTACTTC. This gives the protein CASSLLRGPMETQYF. This chain connects TRBV7-6 to TRBJ2-5; D is unclear. This CDR3 comprises 15 residues. Germline values: CDR1 SGHVS, CDR2 FNYEAQ. V lost 2 bases and J lost 5, with 15 bases in between.

The V and J genes are TRBV7-2 and TRBJ1-6; TRBD1 is a possible D gene (6 bases). V dropped 3 bases and J dropped 6 bases, with 9 bases sitting between them. From germline, CDR1 is SGHTA and CDR2 FQGNSA. The CDR3 is made up of 14 amino acids. The CDR3 bases are TGTGCCAGCAGCTTCGGGGGGCTTAATTCACCCCTCCACTTT. It specifies CASSFGGLNSPLHF.

The chain is built from TRBV5-1 and TRBJ2-2; 10 bases are shared with TRBD1. The CDR3 is 16 residues long. J lost 6 bases, V lost 0 bases, and 5 bases had no gene match. Looked up from germline, CDR1 is SGHRS and CDR2 is YFSETQ. CDR3 residues: CASSLAGTGEAGELFF. The CDR3 nucleotides read TGCGCCAGCAGCTTGGCTGGGACAGGGGAGGCCGGGGAGCTGTTTTTT. The full variable domain, completed using reference TRBV5-1 and TRBJ2-2, is KAGVTQTPRYLIKTRGQQVTLSCSPISGHRSVSWYQQTPGQGLQFLFEYFSETQRNKGNFPGRFSGRQFSNSRSEMNVSTLELGDSALYLCASSLAGTGEAGELFFGEGSRLTVL.

V is TRBV7-8 and J is TRBJ1-1, with D maybe TRBD1 (5 bases). Germline V gene data show CDR1 as SGHVS and CDR2 as FQNEAQ. There are 14 residues in the CDR3. Deletions cut 1 base from V and 1 base from J, with 7 bases between. CDR3: CASSLGQPNTEAFF. The CDR3 DNA reads as TGTGCCAGCAGCTTAGGACAGCCGAACACTGAAGCTTTCTTT.